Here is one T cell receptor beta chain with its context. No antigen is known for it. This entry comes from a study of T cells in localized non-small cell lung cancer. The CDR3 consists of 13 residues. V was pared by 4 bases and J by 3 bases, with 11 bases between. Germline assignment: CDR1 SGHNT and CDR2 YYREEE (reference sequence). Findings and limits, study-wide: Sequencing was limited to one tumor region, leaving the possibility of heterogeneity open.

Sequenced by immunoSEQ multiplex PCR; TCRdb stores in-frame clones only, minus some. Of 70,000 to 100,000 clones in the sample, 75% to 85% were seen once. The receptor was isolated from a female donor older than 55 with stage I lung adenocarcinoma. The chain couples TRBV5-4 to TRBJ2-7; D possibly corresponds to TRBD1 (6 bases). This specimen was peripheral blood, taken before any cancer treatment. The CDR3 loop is CASSLGQSYEQYF. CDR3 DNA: TGTGCCAGCAGCCTTGGACAGAGCTACGAGCAGTACTTC.